This passage covers 4 T cell receptor beta chains from one sample sequenced in a study of blood T cell repertoires in COVID-19. TCRdb keeps only in-frame clones here, not all; method: immunoSEQ multiplex PCR. The repertoire includes tens of thousands of clones, 85% to 90% of them detected once, and around 6.4% sits in the top ten. The sample taken for sequencing was peripheral blood. The receptors come from a woman aged 55-69 years with COVID-19, enrolled during active disease.

The J gene is TRBJ1-1, the V gene TRBV19; the match to TRBD1 covers 8 bases. This CDR3 spans 15 amino acids. Germline assignment: CDR1 LNHDA and CDR2 SQIVND (reference sequence). After removal of 4 bases from V and 1 base from J, the junction contained 5 bases not matched to a gene. CDR3 protein: CASSKDRAGNTEAFF. In DNA, the CDR3 is TGTGCCAGTAGTAAGGACAGGGCGGGGAACACTGAAGCTTTCTTT.

This chain uses TRBV9 with TRBJ2-1; maybe TRBD2 (5 bases). Trimming removed 0 bases at V and 0 bases at J, with 10 bases between. This CDR3 is 16 amino acids long. The V gene's germline CDR1 is SGDLS and CDR2 YYNGEE. As DNA, the CDR3 is TGTGCCAGCAGCGTAGGCCTAGCCAACTCCTACAATGAGCAGTTCTTC. Translation gives CASSVGLANSYNEQFF.

The rearrangement links TRBV18 to TRBJ1-6; D may be TRBD1 (6 bases). Germline CDR1 KGHSH, CDR2 LQKENI. This CDR3 spans 15 amino acids. The ends were cut back, 2 bases at V and 5 bases at J, with 10 bases in the middle. The CDR3 DNA is TGTGCCAGCTCACCAGTGACAGGCCATAATTCACCCCTCCACTTT. Amino acids: CASSPVTGHNSPLHF.

V is TRBV28 and J is TRBJ2-7; 8 bases are a match to TRBD2. This CDR3 has 14 amino acids. V lost 6 bases to trimming and J lost 4 bases; unmatched junction nucleotides: 8. Germline values: CDR1 MDHEN, CDR2 SYDVKM. The CDR3 DNA reads TGTGCCAGCAGCTTGGGACTAGTAGCGTACGAGCAGTACTTC. It encodes CASSLGLVAYEQYF.